This entry lists 17 T cell receptor beta chains sequenced from one sample in a study of human T cells and chemical hapten exposure. The time point is: patch test 2, 6 weeks after DPC sensitization. As for treatment: therapeutic diphenylcyclopropenone sensitization with weekly scalp DPC. MiXCR, run by TCRdb on the RACE reads, gives a single entry per CDR3 protein. The sample carries 330,000 or so distinct CDR3 sequences, about 6.3% recorded once. Specimen: whole blood, collected in connection with sensitization to the hapten diphenylcyclopropenone (DPC). Receptors were obtained from a woman between 18 and 30 years old with alopecia areata. Some clones in this sample may be carry-over from other donors' samples.

In this sample, this clonotype turned up many times. The chain combines TRBV5-5 with TRBJ1-2; D is undetermined. V lost 3 bases and J 0 bases, leaving 12 bases between the germline ends. CDR1 is SGHKS, CDR2 YYEKEE, per germline (reference sequence). This CDR3 spans 15 amino acids. CDR3 nucleotides: TGTGCCAGCAGCTCCCGACCTACGTCTAACTATGGCTACACCTTC. The encoded protein is CASSSRPTSNYGYTF.

The rearrangement links TRBV6-6 to TRBJ2-7, with 7 bases lining up with TRBD1. J was trimmed by 5 bases and V by 6 bases; bases with no gene match: 4. CDR3 length: 12 amino acids. Germline V lookup: CDR1 MNHNY, CDR2 SVGAGI (reference sequence). CDR3 sequence (DNA): TGTGCCAGCAGACAGGGGCCCCACGAGCAGTACTTC. Translated, it gives CASRQGPHEQYF.

The sample holds many counts of this clonotype. V usage is TRBV10-3 and J usage is TRBJ2-3, with 8 bases matching TRBD1. CDR3 length: 13 residues. V lost 8 bases, J lost 4 bases, and 5 bases stayed unmatched. Germline V gene sequence: CDR1 ENHRY, CDR2 SYGVKD. The CDR3 spells CAIPGQGADTQYF. The CDR3 DNA follows: TGTGCCATCCCAGGACAGGGTGCAGATACGCAGTATTTT.

This sequence joins TRBV6-5 and TRBJ1-3; 9 nucleotides align to TRBD1. The CDR3 contains 12 residues. Germline lookup yields CDR1 MNHEY and CDR2 SVGAGI. Unmatched junction bases numbered 0, after V lost 5 bases and J lost 7 bases. Here the CDR3 DNA reads TGTGCCAGCAGTGGACAGGGGAACACCATATATTTT. As protein: CASSGQGNTIYF.

This clonotype was seen repeatedly, ten times or more. The V call is TRBV28, the J call TRBJ1-4; TRBD1 aligns across 7 bases. After removal of 8 bases from V and 13 bases from J, the junction contained 10 bases not matched to a gene. This CDR3 comprises 12 residues. The germline gives CDR1 MDHEN, CDR2 SYDVKM. CDR3 in DNA: TGTGCCAGCTCGAGACAGGGTTTTGGACTGTTTTTT. Protein: CASSRQGFGLFF.

In its sample, this clonotype was seen many times. The chain couples TRBV11-2 to TRBJ2-3; no clear D gene. This CDR3 is built from 13 residues. Between the trimmed V and J ends, which lost 1 base and 3 bases, there was a span of 5 bases. The V gene's germline CDR1 is SGHAT and CDR2 FQNNGV. The CDR3 loop is CASSLVWTDTQYF. The CDR3 DNA is TGTGCCAGCAGCTTAGTTTGGACAGATACGCAGTATTTT. The whole variable domain, remainder taken from reference TRBV11-2 and TRBJ2-3, is EAGVAQSPRYKIIEKRQSVAFWCNPISGHATLYWYQQILGQGPKLLIQFQNNGVVDDSQLPKDRFSAERLKGVDSTLKIQPAKLEDSAVYLCASSLVWTDTQYFGPGTRLTVL.

The chain links TRBV12-5 to TRBJ2-5; TRBD1 agrees at 7 bases. CDR3 length: 14 residues. Germline-derived CDR1 and CDR2 are LGHNT and FRNRAP. The V gene end was trimmed by 7 bases and the J gene end by 3 bases; junction bases not matched to a gene: 8. The DNA of the CDR3 is TGTGCTAGTGCCCCGACAGGGACGAAAGAGACCCAGTACTTC. It is translated as CASAPTGTKETQYF. Full variable domain (remainder filled in from reference TRBV12-5 and TRBJ2-5): DARVTQTPRHKVTEMGQEVTMRCQPILGHNTVFWYRQTMMQGLELLAYFRNRAPLDDSGMPKDRFSAEMPDATLATLKIQPSEPRDSAVYFCASAPTGTKETQYFGPGTRLLVL.

CDR3 protein: CASSPRPTLGETQYF. CDR3 in DNA: TGTGCCAGCTCACCACGGCCCACCCTCGGGGAGACCCAGTACTTC. The chain is built from TRBV18 and TRBJ2-5; D remains ambiguous. Germline V gene sequence: CDR1 KGHSH, CDR2 LQKENI. The CDR3 consists of 15 residues. The germline V and J ends were trimmed by 1 base and 5 bases, with 14 bases remaining between them.

Ten or more counts support this clonotype. The gene calls are TRBV4-2 and TRBJ1-1; 9 nucleotides line up with TRBD1. This CDR3 spans 16 amino acids. V was pared by 3 bases and J by 11 bases, with 16 bases of the junction left unmatched. Germline values: CDR1 LGHNA, CDR2 YNFKEQ. The CDR3: CASSHETGTGSDTAFF. CDR3 sequence (DNA): TGTGCCAGCAGCCACGAAACCGGGACAGGGAGCGATACGGCTTTCTTT.

This chain uses TRBV6-2 or TRBV6-3 with TRBJ1-4; 8 bases line up with TRBD1. CDR1 and CDR2 (germline): MNHEY, SVGEGT. The CDR3 covers 15 residues. V was pared by 4 bases and J by 8 bases, with 9 bases of the junction left unmatched. CDR3 in DNA: TGTGCCAGCAGTTCGGGGACAGGATGGGAGGAAAAACTGTTTTTT. This codes for CASSSGTGWEEKLFF.

This clonotype showed up just a few times. The chain joins TRBV6-5 to TRBJ2-3; the match to TRBD2 covers 7 bases. From germline, CDR1 is MNHEY and CDR2 SVGAGI. This CDR3 has 18 amino acids. J was trimmed by 2 bases and V by 2 bases; bases with no gene match: 13. The DNA of the CDR3 is TGTGCCAGCAGTTACCCGACGGTTGGCGGGGGTCACACAGATACGCAGTATTTT. Protein product: CASSYPTVGGGHTDTQYF.

This clonotype was picked up a small number of times. The rearrangement joins TRBV20-1 to TRBJ1-2; no firm D call. V was cut by 0 bases and J by 4 bases, with 12 bases left in between. This CDR3 spans 14 amino acids. Germline assignment: CDR1 DFQATT and CDR2 SNEGSKA (reference sequence). CDR3 sequence: CSARDSTQIYGYTF. Here the CDR3 DNA reads TGCAGTGCTAGAGATTCTACACAGATCTATGGCTACACCTTC.

This clonotype was picked up many times. The chain couples TRBV28 to TRBJ2-7; the match to TRBD2 covers 9 bases. Trimming at V came to 8 bases and at J to 2 bases, leaving 7 bases not matched to a gene. The CDR3 is made up of 14 amino acids. CDR1 is MDHEN, CDR2 SYDVKM, per germline. The CDR3 is CASFEGGGAYEQYF. CDR3 in DNA: TGTGCCAGCTTCGAGGGCGGGGGGGCCTACGAGCAGTACTTC.

This clonotype was detected a few times. The chain recombines TRBV2 with TRBJ1-2; TRBD1 might be the D (6 bases). This CDR3 is built from 11 residues. V gave up 7 bases and J gave up 12 bases, with 15 bases separating them. CDR1 and CDR2 (germline): SNHLY, FYNNEI. The CDR3 protein is CASKIDGGHTF. In DNA form, the CDR3 reads TGTGCCAGCAAAATAGACGGGGGGCACACCTTC.

This clonotype was recorded many times. CDR3 DNA: TGTGCCAGCAGTTACTCTACAGGGGGCTCGGAAGCTTTCTTT. Amino acids: CASSYSTGGSEAFF. The J gene is TRBJ1-1, the V gene TRBV6-2 or TRBV6-3, with 9 bases lining up with TRBD1. The length of the CDR3 is 14 residues. J lost 8 bases, V lost 0 bases, and 4 bases had no gene match. Germline-derived CDR1 and CDR2 are MNHEY and SVGEGT.

This clonotype has at least ten counts. This sequence joins TRBV18 and TRBJ1-1, with TRBD1 identical over 12 bases. This CDR3 region has 14 residues. From germline, CDR1 is KGHSH and CDR2 LQKENI. With V trimmed by 3 bases and J by 5 bases, 1 base remained unmatched. The CDR3 sequence is CASSPGQGATEAFF. The CDR3 nucleotides are TGTGCCAGCTCACCGGGACAGGGGGCTACTGAAGCTTTCTTT.

This clonotype was picked up many times. The CDR3 reads CSVTRTGSGEKLFF. DNA for the CDR3: TGCAGCGTCACCAGGACAGGGAGCGGGGAAAAACTGTTTTTT. V usage is TRBV29-1 and J usage is TRBJ1-4; 8 bases line up with TRBD1. CDR3 length: 14 residues. V was pared by 6 bases and J by 8 bases, with 11 bases of the junction left unmatched. The germline V gene has CDR1 SQVTM and CDR2 ANQGSEA.